This TCR beta chain originates from a study of cytomegalovirus exposure and HLA in healthy donors. Study observations and caveats: A link between a missense DCLRE1C variant and TCR beta V- and J-gene trimming emerged from a later analysis. Prior analysis indicated that the majority of TCR beta V segments exhibited productivity approximately 87% or approximately 30% of the time. Common viral pathogens seemed to be connected with several of the most significant clusters, according to a later analysis.

Points on this clone: Its cognate antigen is unknown.

Per the germline V gene, CDR1 is SGHVS and CDR2 is FNYEAQ. The CDR3 has 15 amino acids. Trimming at V came to 5 bases and at J to 6 bases, leaving 12 bases not matched to a gene. Both 60 Vbeta primers and 13 Jbeta primers went into the PCR. Method: immunoSEQ multiplex PCR; TCRdb's copy keeps in-frame clones and lacks some. Of roughly 110,000 clones in the sample, 65% to 80% are singletons; the top ten hold around 2.6%. The specimen was PBMCs. The gene calls are TRBV7-6 and TRBJ2-7, with TRBD1 identical over 8 bases. This sequence was found in a male donor in good health and CMV-seropositive. The CDR3 protein is CASSAQTQGVGEQYF. As DNA, the CDR3 is TGTGCCAGCAGCGCCCAGACACAGGGGGTTGGCGAGCAGTACTTC.